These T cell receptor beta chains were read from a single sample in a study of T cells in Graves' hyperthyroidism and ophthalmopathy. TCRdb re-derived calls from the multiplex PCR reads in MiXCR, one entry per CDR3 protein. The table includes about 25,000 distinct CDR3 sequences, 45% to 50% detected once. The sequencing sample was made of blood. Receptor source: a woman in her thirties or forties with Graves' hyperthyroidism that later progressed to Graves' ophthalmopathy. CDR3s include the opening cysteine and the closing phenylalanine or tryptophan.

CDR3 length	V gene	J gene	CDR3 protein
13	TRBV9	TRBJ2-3	CASGREGTDTQYF
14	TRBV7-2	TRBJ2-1	CASSPRTSGSEQFF
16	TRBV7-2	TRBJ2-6	CASSLALHSGANVLTF
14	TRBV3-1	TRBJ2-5	CASSQPGKDETQYF
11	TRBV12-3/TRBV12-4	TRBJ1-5	CASSSTQTQHF
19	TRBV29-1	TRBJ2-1	CSVHLITGLALYSGVEQFF
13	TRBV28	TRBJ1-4	CASRTGVGEKLFF
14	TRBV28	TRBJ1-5	CASSPSTANQPQHF
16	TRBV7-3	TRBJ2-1	CASSSISGVEYNEQFF
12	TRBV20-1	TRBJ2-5	CSPLGDQETQYF
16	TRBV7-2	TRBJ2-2	CASSPPAGGHTGELFF
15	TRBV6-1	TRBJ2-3	CASSRLAGDTDTQYF
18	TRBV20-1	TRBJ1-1	CSAREEREQFFGGTEAFF
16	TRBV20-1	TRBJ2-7	CSASYQNRVKLDEQYF
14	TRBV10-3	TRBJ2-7	CAINAGSPSYEQYF
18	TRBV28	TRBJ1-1	CASSLGSGHTLTNTEAFF
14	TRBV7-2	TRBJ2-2	CASSFRGNTGELFF
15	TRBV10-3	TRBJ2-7	CAISELAGDSYEQYF
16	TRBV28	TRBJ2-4	CASRRMVGLIGNIQYF
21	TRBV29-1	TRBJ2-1	CSVSSCVLLCQQLPAPNEQFF
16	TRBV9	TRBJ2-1	CASSVEAGVKYNEQFF
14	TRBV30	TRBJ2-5	CAWITSGGMGTQYF
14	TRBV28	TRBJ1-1	CASSPAGGAAEAFF
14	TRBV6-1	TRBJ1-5	CASSAGPEAQPQHF
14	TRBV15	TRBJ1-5	CATSRVGDDQPQHF
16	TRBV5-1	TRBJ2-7	CASSSGWTGATYEQYF
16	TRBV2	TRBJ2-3	CASIVPGLVERGTQYF
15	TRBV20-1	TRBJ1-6	CSASELGQGNSPLHF
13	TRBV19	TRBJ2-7	CASSATGGYGQYF
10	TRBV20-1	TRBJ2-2	CSAHTGELFF
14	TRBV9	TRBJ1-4	CASSVKTTNEKLFF
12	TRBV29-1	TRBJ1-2	CSVEDRGYGYTF
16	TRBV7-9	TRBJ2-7	CASSPRTSASPYEQYF